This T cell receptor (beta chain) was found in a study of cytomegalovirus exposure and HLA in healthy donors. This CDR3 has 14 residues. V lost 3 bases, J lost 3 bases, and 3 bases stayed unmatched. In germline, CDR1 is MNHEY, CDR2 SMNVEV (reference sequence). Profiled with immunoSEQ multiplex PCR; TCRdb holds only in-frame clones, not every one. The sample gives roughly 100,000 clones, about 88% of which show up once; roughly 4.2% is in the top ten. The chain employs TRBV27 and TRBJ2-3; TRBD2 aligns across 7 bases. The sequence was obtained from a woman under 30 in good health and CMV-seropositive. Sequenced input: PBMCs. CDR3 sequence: CASSLSRGTDTQYF. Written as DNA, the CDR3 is TGTGCCAGCAGTTTGTCGCGGGGGACAGATACGCAGTATTTT.